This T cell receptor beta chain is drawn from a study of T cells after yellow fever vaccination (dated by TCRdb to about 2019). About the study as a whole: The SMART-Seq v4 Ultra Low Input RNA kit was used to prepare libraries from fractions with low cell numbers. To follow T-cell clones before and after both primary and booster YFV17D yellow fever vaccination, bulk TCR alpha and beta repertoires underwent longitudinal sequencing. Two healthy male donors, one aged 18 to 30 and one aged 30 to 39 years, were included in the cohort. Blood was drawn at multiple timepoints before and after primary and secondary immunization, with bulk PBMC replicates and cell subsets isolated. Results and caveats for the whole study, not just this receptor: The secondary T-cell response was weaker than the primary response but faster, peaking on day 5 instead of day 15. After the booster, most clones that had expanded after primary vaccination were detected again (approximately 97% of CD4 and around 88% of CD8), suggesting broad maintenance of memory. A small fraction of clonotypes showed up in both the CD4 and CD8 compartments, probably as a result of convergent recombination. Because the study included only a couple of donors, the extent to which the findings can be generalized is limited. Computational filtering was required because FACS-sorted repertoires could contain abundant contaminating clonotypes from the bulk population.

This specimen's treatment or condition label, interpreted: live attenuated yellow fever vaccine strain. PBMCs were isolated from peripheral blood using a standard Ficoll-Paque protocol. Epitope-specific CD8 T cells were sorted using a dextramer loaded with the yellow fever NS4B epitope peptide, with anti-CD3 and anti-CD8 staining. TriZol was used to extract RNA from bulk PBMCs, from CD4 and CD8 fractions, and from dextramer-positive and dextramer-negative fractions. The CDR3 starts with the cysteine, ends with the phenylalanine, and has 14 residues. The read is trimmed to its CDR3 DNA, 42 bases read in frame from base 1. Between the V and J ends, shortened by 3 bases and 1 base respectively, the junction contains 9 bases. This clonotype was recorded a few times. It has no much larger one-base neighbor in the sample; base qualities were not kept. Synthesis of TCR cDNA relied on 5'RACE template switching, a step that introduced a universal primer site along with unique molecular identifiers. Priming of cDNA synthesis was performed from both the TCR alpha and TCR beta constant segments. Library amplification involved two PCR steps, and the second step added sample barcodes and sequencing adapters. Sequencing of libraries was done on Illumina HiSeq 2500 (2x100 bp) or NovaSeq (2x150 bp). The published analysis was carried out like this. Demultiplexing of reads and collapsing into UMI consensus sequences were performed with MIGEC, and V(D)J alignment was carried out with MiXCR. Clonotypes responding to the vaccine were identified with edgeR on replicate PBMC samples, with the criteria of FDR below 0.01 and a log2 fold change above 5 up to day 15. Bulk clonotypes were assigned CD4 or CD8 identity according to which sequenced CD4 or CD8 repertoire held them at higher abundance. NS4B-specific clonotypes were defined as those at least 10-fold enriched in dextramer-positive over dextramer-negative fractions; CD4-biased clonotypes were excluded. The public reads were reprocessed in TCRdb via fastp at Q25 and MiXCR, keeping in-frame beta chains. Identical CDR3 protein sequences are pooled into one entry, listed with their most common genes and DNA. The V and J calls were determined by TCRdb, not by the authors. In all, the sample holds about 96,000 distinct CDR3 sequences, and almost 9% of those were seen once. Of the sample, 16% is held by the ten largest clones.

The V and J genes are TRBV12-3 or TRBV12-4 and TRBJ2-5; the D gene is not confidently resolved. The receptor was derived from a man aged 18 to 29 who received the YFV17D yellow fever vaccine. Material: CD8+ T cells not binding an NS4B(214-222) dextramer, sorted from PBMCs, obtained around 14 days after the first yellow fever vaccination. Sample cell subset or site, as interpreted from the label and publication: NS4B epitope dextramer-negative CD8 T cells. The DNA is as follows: TGTGCCAGCAGTTTCTCCGGGCCCCAAGAGACCCAGTACTTC. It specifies CASSFSGPQETQYF.